Sequencing of this T cell receptor beta chain was carried out in a study of cytotoxic CD8 clonotypes in ibrutinib-treated CLL. Study details: The response samples were taken once patients had been treated for a median of about 12 months, range 6 to 36. Study-wide results and limits: Baseline clonality exceeded age-matched healthy donors and tracked circulating CD8+ T-cell counts. Public clonotypes occurred uncommonly; on treatment, they contracted or remained stable.

Concerning this clone itself: Its antigen is as yet unknown.

With cryopreserved PBMCs as the source, about 2.2 micrograms of genomic DNA went to TCR beta libraries. The assay was immunoSEQ multiplex PCR, and TCRdb's table has in-frame clones only and misses some. This table has about 50,000 clones, over 65% appearing once. Germline values: CDR1 MGHRA, CDR2 YSYEKL. CDR3 length: 14 residues. V was clipped by 1 base and J by 7 bases, with 11 bases between them. This clonotype was sampled from a human donor with chronic lymphocytic leukemia. This chain uses TRBV4-1 with TRBJ2-1; D is possibly TRBD2 (6 bases). The sequenced sample was PBMCs, obtained after 24 months of ibrutinib treatment. The CDR3 spells CASSQVGLSNEQFF. The CDR3, as DNA: TGCGCCAGCAGCCAAGTGGGACTCTCTAATGAGCAGTTCTTC.